This TCR beta chain stems from a study of blood T cell repertoires in COVID-19. Study-wide context: In each case, the material was cDNA or gDNA derived from T cells, B-cell-depleted T cells, or PBMCs.

The CDR3 consists of 17 residues. CDR1 and CDR2 (germline): SNHLY, FYNNEI. V was pared by 2 bases and J by 12 bases, with 14 bases of the junction left unmatched. Original data processing: Amplification with reference gene primers provided the estimates of nucleated cell counts. Method: immunoSEQ multiplex PCR; TCRdb's copy keeps in-frame clones and lacks some. V and J calls and clone size are given by that table; D and trimming were obtained from the DNA. Here the sample spans 50,000 to 65,000 clones, around four fifths being singletons. The sequence came from a human donor in a cohort sampled during active COVID-19. Sequenced sample: peripheral blood. The chain employs TRBV2 and TRBJ2-1; 12 bases align to TRBD2. The CDR3 protein is CASSELVGASGGAGQFF. In DNA, the CDR3 is TGTGCCAGCAGTGAACTAGTTGGTGCTAGCGGGGGGGCCGGGCAGTTCTTC.